These T cell receptor beta chains were read from a single sample in a study of blood T cell repertoires in COVID-19. Assay: immunoSEQ multiplex PCR; the TCRdb copy retains only in-frame clones and omits some. The table has about 170,000 clones, 70% to 90% seen once. Sequenced: PBMCs or T cells enriched from blood (not recorded which). These receptors were obtained from a woman in her late teens or twenties who had recovered from COVID-19. The CDR3 runs from the conserved cysteine through the conserved F or W. The D gene is left open where the match is weak. Clone size appears in some rows only: once, few, many, or a class for an expanded clone.

>TRBJ2-1|-|TRBV6-2/TRBV6-3|TRBD2
TGTGCCAGCAGTTACTCCGGACTAGCGGAGCTCTACAATGAGCAGTTCTTC
CASSYSGLAELYNEQFF
>TRBJ2-7|-|TRBV3-1/TRBV3-2|TRBD1
TGTGCCAGCAGCCAAGGCGGGACAGGACAATACTTC
CASSQGGTGQYF
>TRBJ1-3|-|TRBV10-3|-
TGTGCCATCAGTCCAGCGAGCTCTGGAAACACCATATATTTT
CAISPASSGNTIYF
>TRBJ2-1|-|TRBV11-2|TRBD2
TGTGCCAGCAGCGCTCCGGGACTACTCTACAATGAGCAGTTCTTC
CASSAPGLLYNEQFF
>TRBJ2-1|-|TRBV5-1|TRBD1
TGCGCCAGCAGCTCAGAAGGACAGGGACACAATGAGCAGTTCTTC
CASSSEGQGHNEQFF
>TRBJ1-1|-|TRBV28|TRBD1
TGTGCCAGCAGCGACCGGACAGGGTATGGGACTGAAGCTTTCTTT
CASSDRTGYGTEAFF
>TRBJ2-2|-|TRBV9|-
TGTGCCAGCAGCTCTCGGCCAGGGAACGTCGAGCTGTTTTTT
CASSSRPGNVELFF
>TRBJ2-3|-|TRBV7-2|TRBD2
TGTGCCAGCAGCCCCCTCGGCTCAGGACTAGCAACAGATACGCAGTATTTT
CASSPLGSGLATDTQYF
>TRBJ2-5|-|TRBV28|-
TGTGCCAGCAGTTTATCGCCCAGGAAGACCCAGTACTTC
CASSLSPRKTQYF
>TRBJ2-5|-|TRBV5-1|TRBD2
TGCGCCAGCAGCTTGGCCTGGGAGGGTACCCAGTACTTC
CASSLAWEGTQYF
>TRBJ2-1|-|TRBV18|-
TGTGCCAGCTTAACTGGGCTTTACAATGAGCAGTTCTTC
CASLTGLYNEQFF
>TRBJ2-7|-|TRBV27|TRBD2
TGTGCCACCCGACGCCGGGGGGGGCCCTACGAGCAGTACTTC
CATRRRGGPYEQYF
>TRBJ2-7|-|TRBV3-1/TRBV3-2|-
TGTGCCAGCACCCCGGGGGGCAGTAACTCCTACGAGCAGTACTTC
CASTPGGSNSYEQYF
>TRBJ2-1|-|TRBV19|TRBD2
TGTGCCAGTAGTATAGGTAGCGGGAGAACGACTGAGCAGTTCTTC
CASSIGSGRTTEQFF
>TRBJ2-2|-|TRBV5-1|TRBD2
TGCGCCAGCAGCTTGCGGCTAGCGGTAAACACCGGGGAGCTGTTTTTT
CASSLRLAVNTGELFF
>TRBJ1-3|once|TRBV28|-
TGTGCCAGCAGTCAGGGCCAGGGTGGAAACACCATATATTTT
CASSQGQGGNTIYF
>TRBJ2-7|-|TRBV4-1|-
TGCGCCAGCAGCCAAGAAGCCGATCTCTACGAGCAGTACTTC
CASSQEADLYEQYF
>TRBJ2-7|-|TRBV15|TRBD2
TGTGCCACCAGCTCCGGAGGGACTAGCTCCTACGAGCAGTACTTC
CATSSGGTSSYEQYF
>TRBJ2-7|few|TRBV7-8|-
TGTGCCAGCAGCTTACAGGCTCGGCCCCCCGAGCAGTACTTC
CASSLQARPPEQYF
>TRBJ2-7|-|TRBV29-1|TRBD1
TGCAGCGTTGAAGACAGGGGGAGCTCCTACGAGCAGTACTTC
CSVEDRGSSYEQYF
>TRBJ1-2|once|TRBV4-1|-
TGCGCCAGCAGCCAAGGAGGGGGGGCTGGCTACACCTTC
CASSQGGGAGYTF
>TRBJ2-1|-|TRBV15|-
TGTGCCACCAGCAGAGATCAGGGGCTCTCCTACAATGAGCAGTTCTTC
CATSRDQGLSYNEQFF
>TRBJ2-3|-|TRBV7-9|-
TGTGCCAGCAGCGCCCTAGCGACAGATACGCAGTATTTT
CASSALATDTQYF
>TRBJ2-7|-|TRBV30|-
TGTGCCTGGAGTGTGGTGGGCGACGAGCAGTACTTC
CAWSVVGDEQYF
>TRBJ2-3|-|TRBV6-5|TRBD2
TGTGCCAGCAGACTAGCGCCACGCACAGATACGCAGTATTTT
CASRLAPRTDTQYF
>TRBJ2-1|-|TRBV6-2/TRBV6-3|-
TGTGCCAGCAGTCCAGGGGTAAATGAGCAGTTCTTC
CASSPGVNEQFF
>TRBJ1-2|-|TRBV24-1|-
TGTGCCACCAGTGCAGGGGTTGGCTACACCTTC
CATSAGVGYTF
>TRBJ2-1|-|TRBV27|-
TGTGCCAGCAGCTCTCACCTCAGGGGTTCCTACAATGAGCAGTTCTTC
CASSSHLRGSYNEQFF
>TRBJ2-5|-|TRBV4-1|-
TGCGCCAGCAGCCAAGTGTCGGCGGGAGAGACCCAGTACTTC
CASSQVSAGETQYF
>TRBJ1-2|-|TRBV4-2|TRBD1
TGTGCCAGCAGCCAAGCCGGGACAGGGGATGGCTACACCTTC
CASSQAGTGDGYTF
>TRBJ2-2|many|TRBV5-1|-
TGCGCCAGCACCGCCACAGCCACCGGGGAGCTGTTTTTT
CASTATATGELFF
>TRBJ2-7|once|TRBV15|TRBD2
TGTGCCACCAGCAGACTAGCGGGAGGGCCTAACGAGCAGTACTTC
CATSRLAGGPNEQYF
>TRBJ1-3|-|TRBV10-3|-
TGTGCCACCCGGGACACCCGCTCTGGAAACACCATATATTTT
CATRDTRSGNTIYF
>TRBJ1-4|once|TRBV4-1|-
TGCGCCAGCAGCCAAGATATGACAGTCCGACTCGAAAAACTGTTTTTT
CASSQDMTVRLEKLFF
>TRBJ1-2|-|TRBV28|-
TGTGCCAGCGGCCGGGAGGCGCTGGCCTATGGCTACACCTTC
CASGREALAYGYTF
>TRBJ1-2|-|TRBV7-2|TRBD1
TGTGCCAGCAGCCACGGGACAGATGGCTATGGCTACACCTTC
CASSHGTDGYGYTF
>TRBJ1-2|-|TRBV9|-
TGTGCCAGCAGCGCCGTCGGGAGCTATGGCTACACCTTC
CASSAVGSYGYTF
>TRBJ1-6|-|TRBV5-1|TRBD1
TGCGCCAGCAGCCCAGGACAGGGGCGGTCACCCCTCCACTTT
CASSPGQGRSPLHF
>TRBJ2-2|-|TRBV28|-
TGTGCCAGCAGCTCGGGACTTGCGAACACCGGGGAGCTGTTTTTT
CASSSGLANTGELFF
>TRBJ2-5|-|TRBV7-9|-
TGTGCCAGCAGCCCCCGGGGAGGAGAACTATTTGGGACCCAGTACTTC
CASSPRGGELFGTQYF
>TRBJ1-6|-|TRBV6-5|-
TGTGCCAGCTGGGGCAGGGCGAATTCACCCCTCCACTTT
CASWGRANSPLHF
>TRBJ2-1|-|TRBV19|-
TGTGCCAGTAGTATAGGGGGGGAGCTTAGCTCCTACAATGAGCAGTTCTTC
CASSIGGELSSYNEQFF
>TRBJ2-7|-|TRBV27|TRBD2
TGTGCCACCCGGGGGGACTCACGCGAGCAGTACTTC
CATRGDSREQYF
>TRBJ1-1|-|TRBV6-2/TRBV6-3|-
TGTGCCAGCAGTAGGCTTAGGGGGAACACTGAAGCTTTCTTT
CASSRLRGNTEAFF
>TRBJ1-6|-|TRBV6-5|-
TGTGCCAGCAGTTACTCGAATCCAGGGAACTATTCACCCCTCCACTTT
CASSYSNPGNYSPLHF
>TRBJ1-4|-|TRBV2|-
TGTGCCAGCAGTGAAAGCCGACAGGCTAATGAAAAACTGTTTTTT
CASSESRQANEKLFF
>TRBJ2-5|-|TRBV28|-
TGTGCCAGCAGTTTACCGGACAGACAAGAGACCCAGTACTTC
CASSLPDRQETQYF
>TRBJ2-6|-|TRBV6-5|-
TGTGCCAGCACTAAGTTACTTTCTGGGGCCAACGTCCTGACTTTC
CASTKLLSGANVLTF
>TRBJ1-6|-|TRBV6-5|-
TGTGCCAGCAGTTTGGGGGGGGCGGAGTTCCGATCACCCCTCCACTTT
CASSLGGAEFRSPLHF
>TRBJ2-5|-|TRBV11-2|TRBD2
TGTGCCAGCAGCTCGACTAGCGGCATTACCCAAGAGACCCAGTACTTC
CASSSTSGITQETQYF
>TRBJ2-7|-|TRBV30|-
TGTGCCTGGAGTCCTATAGCGACCCCCGAGCACGAGCAGTACTTC
CAWSPIATPEHEQYF
>TRBJ2-1|-|TRBV5-1|-
TGCGCCAGCAGTCCGGTTTACAATGAGCAGTTCTTC
CASSPVYNEQFF
>TRBJ1-1|-|TRBV11-2|-
TGTGCCAGCCAGTTCTCGAGCGGGGGTACGAACACTGAAGCTTTCTTT
CASQFSSGGTNTEAFF
>TRBJ2-5|-|TRBV11-2|TRBD1
TGTGCCAGCAGCTTAAGGGACAGGGCATGGGAGACCCAGTACTTC
CASSLRDRAWETQYF
>TRBJ1-1|-|TRBV5-1|-
TGCGCCAGCAGCTTGGATACAGTGAACACTGAAGCTTTCTTT
CASSLDTVNTEAFF